These 21 T cell receptor beta chains originate from one sample sequenced in a study of shared clonotypes between healthy human individuals. Only in-frame clones appear in the TCRdb table, and some are missing; sequencing was by immunoSEQ multiplex PCR. The data show 650,000 to 800,000 clones, 55% to 80% seen once. The material sequenced was memory CD4+ T cells sorted from blood. Subset defined: CD45RA-negative fraction. The receptors were sampled from a woman aged 25-40 years in good health.

This sequence joins TRBV5-6 and TRBJ2-7; no clear D. CDR1 is SGHDT and CDR2 is YYEEEE in the germline V gene. The CDR3 spans 14 residues. V was cut by 1 base and J by 2 bases, with 10 bases left in between. The CDR3 region has the DNA TGTGCCAGCAGCTTGTCGGCCAGTCCCTACGAGCAGTACTTC. It encodes CASSLSASPYEQYF. The full variable domain, with the rest looked up from reference TRBV5-6 and TRBJ2-7, is DAGVTQSPTHLIKTRGQQVTLRCSPKSGHDTVSWYQQALGQGPQFIFQYYEEEERQRGNFPDRFSGHQFPNYSSELNVNALLLGDSALYLCASSLSASPYEQYFGPGTRLTVT.

V usage is TRBV25-1 and J usage is TRBJ2-2; D not certain. The CDR3 loop spans 14 amino acids. V gave up 4 bases and J gave up 3 bases, with 9 bases separating them. CDR1 MGHDK and CDR2 SYGVNS come from the germline V gene. The CDR3 bases are TGTGCCAGCAGTGGGGTTATCGACACCGGGGAGCTGTTTTTT. It specifies CASSGVIDTGELFF. Full variable domain (remainder filled in from reference TRBV25-1 and TRBJ2-2): EADIYQTPRYLVIGTGKKITLECSQTMGHDKMYWYQQDPGMELHLIHYSYGVNSTEKGDLSSESTVSRIRTEHFPLTLESARPSHTSQYLCASSGVIDTGELFFGEGSRLTVL.

The sample holds one count of this clone. The V and J genes are TRBV30 and TRBJ2-2; TRBD1 matches at 7 bases. J gave up 4 bases and V 2 bases, and 19 bases lay outside the gene matches. The CDR3 length is 19 residues. In germline, CDR1 is GTSNPN, CDR2 SVGIG (reference sequence). CDR3 nucleotide sequence: TGTGCCTGGAGTCAAAGGGGGCGAGGCCGCCCGCTGGGCACCGGGGAGCTGTTTTTT. Its protein is CAWSQRGRGRPLGTGELFF. The variable domain in full, completed from reference TRBV30 and TRBJ2-2, reads SQTIHQWPATLVQPVGSPLSLECTVEGTSNPNLYWYRQAAGRGLQLLFYSVGIGQISSEVPQNLSASRPQDRQFILSSKKLLLSDSGFYLCAWSQRGRGRPLGTGELFFGEGSRLTVL.

The count of this clone is one. V gene TRBV19 combines with J gene TRBJ1-5; D is unresolved. The V and J ends lost 3 bases and 7 bases respectively, with 16 bases between them. From germline, CDR1 is LNHDA and CDR2 SQIVND (reference sequence). The CDR3 extends over 15 amino acids. The CDR3 region has the DNA TGTGCCAGTAGTATTATTCGGGCAGCGGGGCAGCCCCAGCATTTT. Protein sequence: CASSIIRAAGQPQHF.

The V call is TRBV5-1, the J call TRBJ2-7; a weak D match, TRBD1 (5 bases). Germline CDR1 reads SGHRS; CDR2 reads YFSETQ. This CDR3 has 14 residues. V lost 6 bases and J 6 bases, leaving 19 bases between the germline ends. CDR3 amino acids: CASTPRVESGEQYF. As DNA, the CDR3 is TGCGCCAGCACTCCCAGGGTGGAGTCTGGCGAGCAGTACTTC. Full variable domain (remainder filled in from reference TRBV5-1 and TRBJ2-7): KAGVTQTPRYLIKTRGQQVTLSCSPISGHRSVSWYQQTPGQGLQFLFEYFSETQRNKGNFPGRFSGRQFSNSRSEMNVSTLELGDSALYLCASTPRVESGEQYFGPGTRLTVT.

The rearrangement joins TRBV12-2 to TRBJ1-1; no check of the table's D call, TRBD1, against the DNA was made. TRBV12-2 is deemed a pseudogene. CDR3 length: 15 residues. In DNA, the CDR3 is TGTGCAAGTCGCTTCGGTCCCGACAAGCCCAATGGGGCTTTCTTT. It specifies CASRFGPDKPNGAFF.

This clone was observed a few times. V and J are TRBV29-1 and TRBJ2-5, with 8 bases identical to TRBD2. Germline assignment: CDR1 SQVTM and CDR2 ANQGSEA. Unmatched junction bases numbered 7, after V lost 4 bases and J lost 0 bases. CDR3 size: 15 residues. CDR3 region: CSVGAGGVYQETQYF. As DNA, the CDR3 is TGCAGCGTTGGTGCCGGGGGGGTGTACCAAGAGACCCAGTACTTC. Together with reference TRBV29-1 and TRBJ2-5, the CDR3 gives the full variable domain: SAVISQKPSRDICQRGTSLTIQCQVDSQVTMMFWYRQQPGQSLTLIATANQGSEATYESGFVIDKFPISRPNLTFSTLTVSNMSPEDSSIYLCSVGAGGVYQETQYFGPGTRLLVL.

This clone was detected a few times. CDR3 residues: CASSKNGGITQETQYF. The CDR3, as DNA: TGTGCCAGCAGCAAAAACGGTGGGATAACCCAAGAGACCCAGTACTTC. The V and J genes are TRBV7-3 and TRBJ2-5; D not certain. The CDR3 covers 16 residues. Trimming took off 5 bases at V and 1 base at J, with 17 bases between the two ends. Germline CDR1 and CDR2: SGHTA and FQGTGA. Full variable domain (outside the CDR3, taken from reference TRBV7-3 and TRBJ2-5): GAGVSQTPSNKVTEKGKYVELRCDPISGHTALYWYRQSLGQGPEFLIYFQGTGAADDSGLPNDRFFAVRPEGSVSTLKIQRTERGDSAVYLCASSKNGGITQETQYFGPGTRLLVL.

The chain combines TRBV6-5 with TRBJ2-3; 8 bases fit TRBD2. Germline loops: CDR1 MNHEY, CDR2 SVGAGI. The CDR3 runs 12 residues. Trimming at V came to 2 bases and at J to 13 bases, leaving 5 bases not matched to a gene. CDR3 region: CASSYREGHKYF. The CDR3 nucleotides are TGTGCCAGCAGTTACCGGGAGGGTCACAAGTATTTT.

This clone occurred once. The V gene is TRBV4-1, the J gene TRBJ2-1, with TRBD2 matching over 9 bases. CDR1 and CDR2 from the germline V gene are MGHRA and YSYEKL. V shed 7 bases, J shed 4 bases, and the junction held 14 bases outside the gene matches. The CDR3 spans 17 residues. CDR3 amino acids: CASTKEAGGSGYNEQFF. The DNA of the CDR3 is TGCGCCAGCACTAAAGAGGCGGGAGGGTCCGGGTACAATGAGCAGTTCTTC.

The V call is TRBV11-2, the J call TRBJ2-1; 13 nucleotides agree with TRBD2. Germline-derived CDR1 and CDR2 are SGHAT and FQNNGV. The CDR3 runs 19 residues. V was pared by 1 base and J by 0 bases, with 6 bases of the junction left unmatched. In DNA form, the CDR3 reads TGTGCCAGCAGCTTAGGACTAGCGGGAGGCCCGAGCTCCTACAATGAGCAGTTCTTC. Its translation is CASSLGLAGGPSSYNEQFF.

The rearrangement uses TRBV6-1 and TRBJ2-2; D is uncertain. Germline CDR1 MNHNS, CDR2 SASEGT. This CDR3 spans 13 amino acids. V lost 5 bases to trimming and J lost 5 bases, with 9 bases between them. CDR3 DNA sequence: TGTGCCAGCAGTTTAGCTGGGACCGGGGAGCTGTTTTTT. This gives the protein CASSLAGTGELFF.

Many counts were recorded for this clone. The chain couples TRBV6-1 to TRBJ2-5; TRBD2 matches 11 bases. The V gene end was trimmed by 4 bases and the J gene end by 4 bases; junction bases not matched to a gene: 8. This CDR3 spans 16 amino acids. In germline, CDR1 is MNHNS, CDR2 SASEGT. The CDR3 bases are TGTGCCAGCAGTGGATATAGCGGGAGGGCCGGAGAGACCCAGTACTTC. It yields the protein CASSGYSGRAGETQYF.

This clone has more than one count but fewer than ten. The chain is built from TRBV5-1 and TRBJ1-2; 7 bases map to TRBD1. The V gene's germline CDR1 is SGHRS and CDR2 YFSETQ. V lost 1 base and J lost 3; bases outside the gene matches: 6. CDR3 size: 15 residues. This CDR3 reads CASSLTDGTDYGYTF. As DNA, the CDR3 is TGCGCCAGCAGCTTGACCGACGGGACAGACTATGGCTACACCTTC.

The chain recombines TRBV28 with TRBJ2-1; D may be TRBD1 (5 bases). Germline V gene lookup returns CDR1 MDHEN and CDR2 SYDVKM. The CDR3 is made up of 12 amino acids. Between the trimmed V and J ends, which lost 1 base and 8 bases, there was a span of 6 bases. The chain's CDR3 is CASSLSRDEQFF. DNA for the CDR3: TGTGCCAGCAGTTTATCCAGGGATGAGCAGTTCTTC.

The genes are TRBV15 and TRBJ2-5; D not certain. Germline CDR1 and CDR2: LNHNV and YYDKDF (reference sequence). The V gene lost 0 bases and the J gene lost 5 bases, with 13 bases spanning the gap. This CDR3 comprises 15 residues. The DNA of the CDR3 is TGTGCCACCAGCAGAGATTGGGGTCACGGGGAGACCCAGTACTTC. This codes for CATSRDWGHGETQYF.

This sequence joins TRBV28 and TRBJ2-3; D is unclear. Germline-derived CDR1 and CDR2 are MDHEN and SYDVKM. The V gene lost 6 bases and the J gene lost 2 bases, with 12 bases spanning the gap. The CDR3 covers 14 residues. The CDR3 region is CASSSGPSTDTQYF. The CDR3 nucleotides are TGTGCCAGCAGCTCCGGTCCATCCACAGATACGCAGTATTTT.

The V call is TRBV27, the J call TRBJ1-4, with no clear D. The length of the CDR3 is 17 residues. Germline V CDR1 and CDR2: MNHEY, SMNVEV (reference sequence). The V end was cut by 6 bases, the J end by 0 bases, with 17 bases between. The CDR3 DNA reads TGTGCCAGCAGGCCCGCCCGGACCCCTGCAACTAATGAAAAACTGTTTTTT. It specifies CASRPARTPATNEKLFF. Supplemented by reference TRBV27 and TRBJ1-4, the full variable domain reads EAQVTQNPRYLITVTGKKLTVTCSQNMNHEYMSWYRQDPGLGLRQIYYSMNVEVTDKGDVPEGYKVSRKEKRNFPLILESPSPNQTSLYFCASRPARTPATNEKLFFGSGTQLSVL.

The chain recombines TRBV28 with TRBJ2-1, with 11 positions matching TRBD2. This CDR3 comprises 17 residues. The junction had 19 bases not matched to a gene; V was cut back by 3 bases and J by 15 bases. Germline-derived CDR1 and CDR2 are MDHEN and SYDVKM. The CDR3 sequence is CASSFAGSSGRNSRPFF. The DNA of the CDR3 is TGTGCCAGCAGTTTCGCCGGGTCTAGCGGGAGGAATAGTCGACCGTTCTTC.

This clone showed up just a few times. The rearrangement uses TRBV30 and TRBJ1-3, with a tentative D call TRBD1 (5 bases). The CDR3 runs to 14 residues. Trimming left V 3 bases short and J 2 bases short, with 11 bases between. CDR1 GTSNPN and CDR2 SVGIG come from the germline V gene (reference sequence). CDR3 sequence (DNA): TGTGCCTGGAGCCAGGGCCGCGCTGGAAACACCATATATTTT. As protein: CAWSQGRAGNTIYF.

This chain connects TRBV27 to TRBJ2-2, with 7 bases identical to TRBD2. This CDR3 contains 15 residues. Trimming took 6 bases from V and 4 from J; bases not matched to a gene: 8. Looked up from germline, CDR1 is MNHEY and CDR2 is SMNVEV (reference sequence). The CDR3 region is CASSRRTSSTGELFF. As DNA, the CDR3 is TGTGCCAGCAGCCGGAGGACTAGTAGCACCGGGGAGCTGTTTTTT.